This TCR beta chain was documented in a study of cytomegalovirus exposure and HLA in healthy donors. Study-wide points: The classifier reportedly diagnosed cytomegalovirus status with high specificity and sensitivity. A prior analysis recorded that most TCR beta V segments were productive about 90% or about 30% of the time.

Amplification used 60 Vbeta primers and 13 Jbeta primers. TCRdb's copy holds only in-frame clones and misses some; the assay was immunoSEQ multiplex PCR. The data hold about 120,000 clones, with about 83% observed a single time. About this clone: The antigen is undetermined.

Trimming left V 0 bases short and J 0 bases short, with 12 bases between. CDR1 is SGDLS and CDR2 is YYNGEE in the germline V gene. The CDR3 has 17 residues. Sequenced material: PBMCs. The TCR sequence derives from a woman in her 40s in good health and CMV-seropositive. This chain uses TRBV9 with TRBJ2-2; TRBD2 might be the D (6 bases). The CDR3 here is CASSVAGLPANTGELFF. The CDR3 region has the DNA TGTGCCAGCAGCGTAGCAGGACTACCCGCGAACACCGGGGAGCTGTTTTTT. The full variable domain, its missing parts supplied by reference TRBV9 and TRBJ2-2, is DSGVTQTPKHLITATGQRVTLRCSPRSGDLSVYWYQQSLDQGLQFLIQYYNGEERAKGNILERFSAQQFPDLHSELNLSSLELGDSALYFCASSVAGLPANTGELFFGEGSRLTVL.